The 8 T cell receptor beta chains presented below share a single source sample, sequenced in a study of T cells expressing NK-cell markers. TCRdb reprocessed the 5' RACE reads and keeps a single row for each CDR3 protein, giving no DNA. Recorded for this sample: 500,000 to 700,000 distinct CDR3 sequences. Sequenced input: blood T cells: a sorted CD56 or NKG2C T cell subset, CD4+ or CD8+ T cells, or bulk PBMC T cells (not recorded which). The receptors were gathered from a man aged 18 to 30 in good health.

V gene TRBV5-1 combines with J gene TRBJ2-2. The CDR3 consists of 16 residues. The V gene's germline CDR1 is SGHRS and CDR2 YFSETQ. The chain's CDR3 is CASSRLQNPNTGELFF.

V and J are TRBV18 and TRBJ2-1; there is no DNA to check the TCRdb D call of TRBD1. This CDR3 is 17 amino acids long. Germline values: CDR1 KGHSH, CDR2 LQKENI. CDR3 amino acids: CASSPLGGTPEPNEQFF.

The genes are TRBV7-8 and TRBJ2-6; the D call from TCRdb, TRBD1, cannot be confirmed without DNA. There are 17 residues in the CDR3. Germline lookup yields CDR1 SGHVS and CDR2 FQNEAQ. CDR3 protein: CASSPGLGISGANVLTF.

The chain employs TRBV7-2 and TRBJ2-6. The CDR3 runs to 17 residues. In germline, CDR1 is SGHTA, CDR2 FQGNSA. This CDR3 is CASSLAGPNSGANVLTF.

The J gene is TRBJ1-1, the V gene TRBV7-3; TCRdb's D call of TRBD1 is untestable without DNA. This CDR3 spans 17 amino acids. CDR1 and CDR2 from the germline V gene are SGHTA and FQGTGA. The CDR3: CASSSQGQPPMNTEAFF.

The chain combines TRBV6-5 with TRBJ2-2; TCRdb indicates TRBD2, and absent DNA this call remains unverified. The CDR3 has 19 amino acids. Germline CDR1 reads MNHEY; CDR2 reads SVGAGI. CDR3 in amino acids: CASSYHTVAGGLNTGELFF.

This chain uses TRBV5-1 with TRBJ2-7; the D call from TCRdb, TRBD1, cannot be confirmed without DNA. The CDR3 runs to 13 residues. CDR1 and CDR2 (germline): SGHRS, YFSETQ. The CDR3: CASKLTGAYEQYF.

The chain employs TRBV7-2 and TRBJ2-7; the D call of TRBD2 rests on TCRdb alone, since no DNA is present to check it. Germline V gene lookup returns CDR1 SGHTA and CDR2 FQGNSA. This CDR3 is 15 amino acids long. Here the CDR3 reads CASSSGGIGTYEQYF.